Each of the 14 T cell receptor beta chains below was sequenced from the same sample in a study of T cells in tumors and immune-related adverse events. Sequencing used immunoSEQ multiplex PCR; TCRdb keeps in-frame clones, though not all of them. The data contain thousands of clones, approximately 82% of them seen just once; the ten biggest clones take up about a fifth. Here the sequenced sample was skin tissue, taken from a patient treated with anti-PD-1 therapy. The receptors were sampled from a female donor with metastatic renal cell carcinoma.

This chain connects TRBV7-8 to TRBJ1-1, with a weak D call TRBD1 (6 bases). CDR3 size: 15 residues. Per the germline V gene, CDR1 is SGHVS and CDR2 is FQNEAQ. Trimming took 4 bases from V and 0 from J, leaving 12 bases between them. CDR3 sequence (DNA): TGTGCCAGCAGCTCAGCGGGACACCTGAACACTGAAGCTTTCTTT. This codes for CASSSAGHLNTEAFF. The full variable domain, rest sourced from reference TRBV7-8 and TRBJ1-1, is GAGVSQSPRYKVAKRGQDVALRCDPISGHVSLFWYQQALGQGPEFLTYFQNEAQLDKSGLPSDRFFAERPEGSVSTLKIQRTQQEDSAVYLCASSSAGHLNTEAFFGQGTRLTVV.

This chain uses TRBV19 with TRBJ1-1; 7 nucleotides agree with TRBD1. The CDR3 is 17 amino acids. With 2 bases clipped from V and 1 base from J, the junction kept 10 bases outside the gene matches. The V gene's germline CDR1 is LNHDA and CDR2 SQIVND (reference sequence). CDR3 sequence (DNA): TGTGCCAGTAGTATACGTGGTGGGACAGATAGGAACACTGAAGCTTTCTTT. Its translation is CASSIRGGTDRNTEAFF.

The chain combines TRBV6-5 with TRBJ1-1; D ambiguous. V lost 0 bases, J lost 6 bases, and 14 bases lay in between. Per germline, CDR1 MNHEY and CDR2 SVGAGI. The CDR3 runs 15 residues. CDR3 amino acids: CASSYSIVLYAEAFF. The CDR3, as DNA: TGTGCCAGCAGTTACTCGATTGTCCTGTATGCTGAAGCTTTCTTT.

The chain carries TRBV10-1 and TRBJ2-3; 8 bases are a match to TRBD1. The germline V gene has CDR1 WNHNN and CDR2 SYGVQD (reference sequence). This CDR3 spans 17 amino acids. V lost 3 bases, J lost 3 bases, and 11 bases stayed unmatched. The CDR3 region is CASSDFLRDRTTDTQYF. CDR3 DNA sequence: TGCGCCAGCAGTGATTTTCTTAGGGACAGGACAACAGATACGCAGTATTTT.

The J gene is TRBJ2-1, the V gene TRBV25-1, with D hard to call. Per the germline V gene, CDR1 is MGHDK and CDR2 is SYGVNS. The CDR3 sequence is 13 residues long. The V end was cut by 4 bases, the J end by 1 base, with 5 bases between. This CDR3 is CASSGMSYNEQFF. For the CDR3, the DNA is TGTGCCAGCAGTGGGATGTCCTACAATGAGCAGTTCTTC.

The chain recombines TRBV10-1 with TRBJ2-5, with a tentative D call TRBD2 (6 bases). V lost 6 bases, J lost 4 bases, and 12 bases lay in between. Germline CDR1 WNHNN, CDR2 SYGVQD (reference sequence). The CDR3 has 13 residues. CDR3 bases: TGCGCCAGCAGCCGGGACGGGAGAGAGACCCAGTACTTC. Translated, it gives CASSRDGRETQYF.

The chain links TRBV25-1 to TRBJ2-1; tentative D call: TRBD1 (5 bases). Germline V gene data show CDR1 as MGHDK and CDR2 as SYGVNS. The CDR3 has 12 residues. V gave up 5 bases and J gave up 9 bases, with 11 bases separating them. The DNA of the CDR3 is TGTGCCAGCAGTATGACAGCCGCTGAGCAGTTCTTC. As protein: CASSMTAAEQFF.

V gene TRBV11-3 combines with J gene TRBJ2-1, with 7 bases aligning to TRBD2. Looked up from germline, CDR1 is SGHNT and CDR2 is YENEEA. The CDR3 consists of 16 residues. The trim removed 1 base at V and 4 bases at J, leaving 7 bases unmatched. The CDR3 nucleotides are TGTGCCAGCAGCTTAGTGGCTAGCGGCCAGTACAATGAGCAGTTCTTC. This sequence encodes CASSLVASGQYNEQFF.

The rearrangement links TRBV7-6 to TRBJ1-1, with D possibly matching TRBD1 (6 bases). This CDR3 spans 15 amino acids. CDR1 and CDR2 (germline): SGHVS, FNYEAQ. With 2 bases removed from V and 1 base from J, the gap between germline ends came to 11 bases. The CDR3 DNA reads as TGTGCCAGCAGCTTAATGGGGACACAGAACACTGAAGCTTTCTTT. It encodes CASSLMGTQNTEAFF.

The rearrangement joins TRBV10-3 to TRBJ2-7, with 7 positions matching TRBD1. The CDR3 runs to 16 residues. The ends lost 2 bases at V and 4 bases at J; junction bases unmatched: 11. Germline values: CDR1 ENHRY, CDR2 SYGVKD. The CDR3 loop reads CAISEERGQGAYEQYF. DNA for the CDR3: TGTGCCATCAGTGAGGAGAGGGGGCAGGGAGCTTACGAGCAGTACTTC.

The V and J genes are TRBV18 and TRBJ1-1, with 7 bases fitting TRBD1. Trimming removed 3 bases from V and 1 base from J; junction bases left unmatched: 14. Per the germline V gene, CDR1 is KGHSH and CDR2 is LQKENI. The CDR3 runs to 18 residues. The CDR3 spells CASSPLNMWGQRNTEAFF. In DNA form, the CDR3 reads TGTGCCAGCTCACCCCTAAATATGTGGGGACAGCGGAACACTGAAGCTTTCTTT.

The chain carries TRBV2 and TRBJ2-3; 9 nucleotides match TRBD2. CDR3 size: 16 residues. Germline lookup yields CDR1 SNHLY and CDR2 FYNNEI. The trim removed 5 bases at V and 1 base at J, leaving 7 bases unmatched. The CDR3 reads CASSPDVAGGTDTQYF. CDR3 coding DNA: TGTGCCAGCAGTCCAGACGTAGCGGGGGGCACAGATACGCAGTATTTT.

V is TRBV11-2 and J is TRBJ2-5; 12 positions match TRBD2. The germline V gene has CDR1 SGHAT and CDR2 FQNNGV. The V segment lost 3 bases and the J segment 5 bases; nucleotides outside the gene matches: 7. CDR3 length equals 16 residues. The chain's CDR3 is CASSLGLAGRRETQYF. The CDR3 DNA is TGTGCCAGCAGCTTGGGACTAGCGGGCCGCCGGGAGACCCAGTACTTC.

Worth noting for this clone: Other nucleotide sequences in the sample specify the same CDR3. The J gene is TRBJ2-5, the V gene TRBV9; the D is unclear. Germline V CDR1 and CDR2: SGDLS, YYNGEE. Between the trimmed V and J ends, which lost 0 bases and 4 bases, there was a span of 13 bases. The CDR3 consists of 15 residues. CDR3 coding DNA: TGTGCCAGCAGCGTAGCAGCAAATTCATTAGAGACCCAGTACTTC. It codes for CASSVAANSLETQYF.